The 26 T cell receptor beta chains below come from one sample, sequenced in a study of T cell repertoires in cytomegalovirus infection. TCRdb re-derived calls from the reads in MiXCR, one entry per CDR3 protein. The data show 400,000 to 600,000 distinct CDR3 sequences, about 42% seen once. These receptors have no identified antigens. The starting material was cultured PBMCs, obtained from culture after CMV antigen stimulation. These receptors all come from a human donor in good health (CMV status not recorded). Some clones in this sample may be carry-over from other donors' samples.

Turning to this clonotype: A much bigger clone sits one base away, suggesting this may be a read error. This chain connects TRBV11-2 to TRBJ2-7; 10 nucleotides align to TRBD2. This CDR3 has 15 amino acids. Trimming removed 3 bases from V and 0 bases from J; junction bases left unmatched: 2. The germline V gene has CDR1 SGHAT and CDR2 FQNNGV. The CDR3 reads CASSFSSGSSYEQYF. In DNA, the CDR3 is TGTGCCAGCAGCTTCTCTAGCGGGAGCTCCTACGAGCAGTACTTC. Full variable domain (rest looked up from reference TRBV11-2 and TRBJ2-7): EAGVAQSPRYKIIEKRQSVAFWCNPISGHATLYWYQQILGQGPKLLIQFQNNGVVDDSQLPKDRFSAERLKGVDSTLKIQPAKLEDSAVYLCASSFSSGSSYEQYFGPGTRLTVT.

This clonotype was detected a few times. The chain uses TRBV6-2 or TRBV6-3 and TRBJ2-1; 10 positions agree with TRBD1. The CDR3 spans 19 residues. V trimming: 6 bases; J trimming: 7 bases; junction bases outside the gene matches: 21. Per the germline V gene, CDR1 is MNHEY and CDR2 is SVGEGT. CDR3: CASSRPGQGTAGVSNEQFF. The CDR3 DNA follows: TGTGCCAGCAGCAGACCGGGACAGGGGACAGCGGGGGTCTCAAATGAGCAGTTCTTC.

V and J are TRBV7-9 and TRBJ1-6; tentative D call: TRBD1 (5 bases). The germline CDR1 and CDR2 sequences are SEHNR and FQNEAQ (reference sequence). The V end lost 5 bases, the J end lost 0 bases, and 11 bases lay between the germline ends. The CDR3 is made up of 16 amino acids. CDR3 sequence (DNA): TGTGCCAGCAGCATCTCAGGGAGCTCCTATAATTCACCCCTCCACTTT. It encodes CASSISGSSYNSPLHF.

A single count supports this clonotype. The chain links TRBV10-3 to TRBJ2-3; a weak D match, TRBD2 (6 bases). The V end lost 7 bases, the J end lost 2 bases, and 16 bases lay between the germline ends. The CDR3 consists of 15 residues. Germline CDR1 reads ENHRY; CDR2 reads SYGVKD. CDR3 residues: CAINREPSATDTQYF. The CDR3 DNA follows: TGTGCCATCAACCGGGAGCCGAGCGCCACAGATACGCAGTATTTT.

This clonotype has more than one count but fewer than ten. This chain connects TRBV30 to TRBJ1-6; 8 bases align to TRBD1. Trimming at V came to 8 bases and at J to 10 bases, leaving 7 bases not matched to a gene. From germline, CDR1 is GTSNPN and CDR2 SVGIG (reference sequence). This CDR3 spans 12 amino acids. The CDR3 reads CAAGQGESPLHF. Here the CDR3 DNA reads TGTGCCGCCGGACAGGGTGAATCACCCCTCCACTTT.

This clonotype has more than one count but fewer than ten. The genes are TRBV7-2 and TRBJ2-1; possibly TRBD1 for D (6 bases). This CDR3 is built from 16 residues. Trimming removed 5 bases from V and 5 bases from J, with 19 bases in between. CDR1 is SGHTA and CDR2 is FQGNSA in the germline V gene. Written as DNA, the CDR3 is TGTGCCAGCAGCGCAACGGTCAGGACAGCCCACAATGAGCAGTTCTTC. Amino acids: CASSATVRTAHNEQFF.

The chain couples TRBV12-3 or TRBV12-4 to TRBJ1-4; unclear D gene. V dropped 6 bases and J dropped 12 bases, with 14 bases sitting between them. The CDR3 extends over 12 amino acids. The CDR3 sequence: CASSSSGEELFF. CDR3 coding DNA: TGTGCCAGCAGCTCCTCCGGGGAAGAACTGTTTTTT.

The CDR3 loop is CSVSRATSRRGEQYF. For the CDR3, the DNA is TGCAGCGTTTCCCGGGCGACGTCCCGGAGGGGCGAGCAGTACTTC. The rearrangement links TRBV29-1 to TRBJ2-7, with a tentative D call TRBD2 (6 bases). From germline, CDR1 is SQVTM and CDR2 ANQGSEA. The CDR3 totals 15 residues. Trimming shortened V by 5 bases and J by 6 bases, and 23 bases separated the two germline ends.

This clonotype has only a few counts. The chain uses TRBV7-9 and TRBJ1-1, with D possibly being TRBD1 (6 bases). The CDR3 has 19 residues. Trimming removed 3 bases at V and 3 bases at J, with 26 bases between. Per germline, CDR1 SEHNR and CDR2 FQNEAQ (reference sequence). The CDR3 loop is CASSFDFRRRTKGDTEAFF. The CDR3 DNA follows: TGTGCCAGCAGCTTTGACTTCCGCCGCCGGACCAAGGGGGACACTGAAGCTTTCTTT.

This clonotype was counted between two and nine times. The rearrangement uses TRBV4-3 and TRBJ2-3, with D possibly TRBD1 on 6 matching bases. The CDR3 loop spans 13 amino acids. V was pared by 0 bases and J by 8 bases, with 9 bases between. Germline V lookup: CDR1 LGHNA, CDR2 YSLEER. The CDR3, as DNA: TGCGCCAGCAGCCAAGAGGGGGCGGTTACGCAGTATTTT. Its translation is CASSQEGAVTQYF.

In its sample, this clonotype was seen a few times. V gene TRBV7-2 combines with J gene TRBJ1-2, with 10 bases that match TRBD1. The CDR3 is 14 residues long. V shed 7 bases and J 8 bases; nucleotides not matched to a gene: 10. Looked up from germline, CDR1 is SGHTA and CDR2 is FQGNSA. In DNA, the CDR3 is TGTGCCAGCACCCTCGACAGGGGGCTTTTAGGCTACACCTTC. Its protein product is CASTLDRGLLGYTF.

V usage is TRBV12-3 or TRBV12-4 and J usage is TRBJ1-2; weak D call: TRBD1 (5 bases). The CDR3 sequence is 13 residues long. V shed 6 bases and J shed 2 bases, with 10 bases lying between them. The CDR3 DNA follows: TGTGCCAGCAGGGAGGGGTCCAACTATGGCTACACCTTC. Its translation is CASREGSNYGYTF.

J is TRBJ1-1 and V is TRBV12-3 or TRBV12-4; D gene unclear. This CDR3 has 11 residues. V lost 3 bases and J lost 5, with 4 bases in between. The CDR3 loop reads CASSFETEAFF. CDR3 coding DNA: TGTGCCAGCAGTTTTGAGACTGAAGCTTTCTTT.

The CDR3 is CASSDGPEDNEQFF. The CDR3 DNA is TGTGCCAGTAGCGACGGGCCCGAGGACAATGAGCAGTTCTTC. The rearrangement joins TRBV19 to TRBJ2-1; no firm D call. CDR3 length equals 14 residues. V was pared by 6 bases and J by 5 bases, with 14 bases between. Germline V gene data show CDR1 as LNHDA and CDR2 as SQIVND (reference sequence).

The genes are TRBV19 and TRBJ1-1; perhaps TRBD1 as D (6 bases). In germline, CDR1 is LNHDA, CDR2 SQIVND (reference sequence). V was cut by 3 bases and J by 1 base, with 12 bases left in between. CDR3 length: 15 amino acids. The CDR3 sequence is CASSIPGTRNTEAFF. The DNA for the CDR3 is TGTGCCAGTAGTATCCCCGGGACACGGAACACTGAAGCTTTCTTT.

V is TRBV7-2 and J is TRBJ2-7; 7 positions agree with TRBD2. This CDR3 comprises 14 residues. V dropped 0 bases and J dropped 9; count of bases not matched to a gene: 8. Per the germline V gene, CDR1 is SGHTA and CDR2 is FQGNSA. CDR3 nucleotide sequence: TGTGCCAGCAGCTTAGCGGGAGGGACTCCGCCGCAGTACTTC. As protein: CASSLAGGTPPQYF.

J is TRBJ2-3 and V is TRBV12-5; D may correspond to TRBD1 or TRBD2 (6 bases each). Germline loops: CDR1 LGHNT, CDR2 FRNRAP. The CDR3 is 15 amino acids. Trimming shortened V by 4 bases and J by 1 base, and 12 bases separated the two germline ends. The CDR3 nucleotides read TGTGCTAGTGGTTCCCGGGGGCCGGGCACAGATACGCAGTATTTT. Protein product: CASGSRGPGTDTQYF.

The chain combines TRBV7-2 with TRBJ2-1; the D gene could be TRBD1 or TRBD2 (5 bases each). V was clipped by 5 bases and J by 4 bases, with 12 bases between them. Per the germline V gene, CDR1 is SGHTA and CDR2 is FQGNSA. The CDR3 is made up of 14 amino acids. CDR3 protein: CASSPRGRYNEQFF. The CDR3 coding sequence is TGTGCCAGCAGCCCTCGGGGCCGATACAATGAGCAGTTCTTC.

This clonotype was seen a few times. This rearrangement joins TRBV7-6 to TRBJ1-1; D is possibly TRBD1 (6 bases). Trimming removed 3 bases at V and 1 base at J, with 15 bases between. The CDR3 has 16 residues. Germline CDR1 SGHVS, CDR2 FNYEAQ. CDR3 bases: TGTGCCAGCAGCTTCCCAGGGGCGGTGGCGAACACTGAAGCTTTCTTT. As protein: CASSFPGAVANTEAFF. Full variable domain (outside the CDR3, taken from reference TRBV7-6 and TRBJ1-1): GAGVSQSPRYKVTKRGQDVALRCDPISGHVSLYWYRQALGQGPEFLTYFNYEAQQDKSGLPNDRFSAERPEGSISTLTIQRTEQRDSAMYRCASSFPGAVANTEAFFGQGTRLTVV.

This clonotype occurred a few times. The CDR3: CASSLGATTNEKLFF. The CDR3 DNA is TGTGCCAGCAGCTTAGGAGCAACAACTAATGAAAAACTGTTTTTT. The chain joins TRBV7-6 to TRBJ1-4; D gene uncertain. The CDR3 loop spans 15 amino acids. CDR1 is SGHVS, CDR2 FNYEAQ, per germline. Trimming cost V 1 base and J 0 bases, with 6 bases left between them.

This clonotype was counted a few times. V usage is TRBV7-2 and J usage is TRBJ2-3, with 13 bases lining up with TRBD2. Germline CDR1 SGHTA, CDR2 FQGNSA. V dropped 0 bases and J dropped 2; count of bases not matched to a gene: 2. CDR3 length equals 17 residues. Here the CDR3 DNA reads TGTGCCAGCAGCTTAGCACTAGCGGGAGGGCCCACAGATACGCAGTATTTT. Its translation: CASSLALAGGPTDTQYF.

V and J are TRBV20-1 and TRBJ2-3; D unclear. CDR3 length equals 12 residues. Trimming pared 3 bases from V and 0 bases from J, leaving 4 bases between. The germline CDR1 and CDR2 sequences are DFQATT and SNEGSKA (reference sequence). The CDR3 nucleotides read TGCAGTGCTAGTGACAGCACAGATACGCAGTATTTT. Its protein is CSASDSTDTQYF.

Only a few counts were recorded for this clonotype. The chain recombines TRBV19 with TRBJ2-7; D is tentatively TRBD1 or TRBD2 (5 bases each). Germline loops: CDR1 LNHDA, CDR2 SQIVND (reference sequence). The CDR3 contains 13 residues. V was clipped by 1 base and J by 7 bases, with 11 bases between them. CDR3 loop: CASSIAGDGEQYF. CDR3 sequence (DNA): TGTGCCAGTAGTATAGCCGGGGACGGGGAGCAGTACTTC. Together with reference TRBV19 and TRBJ2-7, the CDR3 gives the full variable domain: DGGITQSPKYLFRKEGQNVTLSCEQNLNHDAMYWYRQDPGQGLRLIYYSQIVNDFQKGDIAEGYSVSREKKESFPLTVTSAQKNPTAFYLCASSIAGDGEQYFGPGTRLTVT.

This clonotype was detected once. CDR3 DNA sequence: TGCAGCGCCCCTTCGGGAGGGGGGACAGATACGCAGTATTTT. This encodes CSAPSGGGTDTQYF. The genes are TRBV29-1 and TRBJ2-3; 8 positions match TRBD2. The germline gives CDR1 SQVTM, CDR2 ANQGSEA. The CDR3 totals 14 residues. Trimming cost V 7 bases and J 3 bases; bases outside gene matches: 9.

The rearrangement joins TRBV12-3 or TRBV12-4 to TRBJ2-1; D is unresolved. The germline V and J ends were trimmed by 1 base and 4 bases, with 5 bases remaining between them. CDR3 length equals 13 residues. As DNA, the CDR3 is TGTGCCAGCAGTTTAGTTGAGTACAATGAGCAGTTCTTC. The encoded protein is CASSLVEYNEQFF.

The V call is TRBV5-5, the J call TRBJ2-7; a weak D match, TRBD1 (6 bases). Trimming removed 3 bases from V and 7 bases from J, with 20 bases in between. The CDR3 covers 15 residues. Germline loops: CDR1 SGHKS, CDR2 YYEKEE (reference sequence). The DNA for the CDR3 is TGTGCCAGCAGCTGGGGGCATCCCAAAGGCGTGGAGCAGTACTTC. Its protein product is CASSWGHPKGVEQYF.